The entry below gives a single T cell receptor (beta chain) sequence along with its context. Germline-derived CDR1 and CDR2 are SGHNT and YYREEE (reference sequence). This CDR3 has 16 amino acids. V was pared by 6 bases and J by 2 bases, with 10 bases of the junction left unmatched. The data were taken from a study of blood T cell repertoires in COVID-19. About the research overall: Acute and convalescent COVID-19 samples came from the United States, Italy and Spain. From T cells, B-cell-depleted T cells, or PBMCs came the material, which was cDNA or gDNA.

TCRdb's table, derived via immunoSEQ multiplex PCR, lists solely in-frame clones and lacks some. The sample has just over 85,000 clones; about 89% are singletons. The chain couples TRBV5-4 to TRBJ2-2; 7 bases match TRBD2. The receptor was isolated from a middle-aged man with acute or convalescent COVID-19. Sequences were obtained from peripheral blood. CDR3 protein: CASTPREGTNTGELFF. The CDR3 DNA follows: TGTGCCAGCACCCCAAGGGAGGGAACTAACACCGGGGAGCTGTTTTTT.